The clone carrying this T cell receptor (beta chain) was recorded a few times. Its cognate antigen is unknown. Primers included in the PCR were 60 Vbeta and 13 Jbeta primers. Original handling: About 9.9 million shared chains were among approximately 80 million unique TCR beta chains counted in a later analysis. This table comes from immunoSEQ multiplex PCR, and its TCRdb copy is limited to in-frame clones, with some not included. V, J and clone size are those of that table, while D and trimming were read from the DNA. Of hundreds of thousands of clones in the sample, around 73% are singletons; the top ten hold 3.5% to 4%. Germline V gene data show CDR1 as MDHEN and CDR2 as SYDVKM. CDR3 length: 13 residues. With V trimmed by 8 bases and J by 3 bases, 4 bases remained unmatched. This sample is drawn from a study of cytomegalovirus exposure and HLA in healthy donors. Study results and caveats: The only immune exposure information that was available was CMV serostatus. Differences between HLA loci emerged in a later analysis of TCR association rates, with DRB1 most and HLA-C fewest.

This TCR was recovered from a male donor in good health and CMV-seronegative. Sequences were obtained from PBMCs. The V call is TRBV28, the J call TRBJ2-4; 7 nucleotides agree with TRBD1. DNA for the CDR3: TGTGCCAGCTATTCAGGGGGCAAAAACATTCAGTACTTC. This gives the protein CASYSGGKNIQYF.